A selection of T cell receptor beta chains follows, all from one sample in a study of human T cells and chemical hapten exposure. From the RACE reads, TCRdb called clonotypes with MiXCR, one entry per CDR3 protein. This sample carries tens of thousands of distinct CDR3 sequences, 9.6% of them seen once, and the ten largest clones take more than 3%. The sequences come from whole blood, collected in connection with sensitization to the hapten diphenylcyclopropenone (DPC). These receptors were collected from a woman aged 35 to 49 with alopecia areata. Some clones in this sample may be carry-over from other donors' samples. CDR3s include the opening cysteine and the closing phenylalanine or tryptophan. Each record gives: V gene, clone size, D gene, J gene, CDR3 protein, CDR3 DNA. D genes are given only for firm matches. Clone sizes are given selectively: once, few, many, or a class where the clone is expanded.

TRBV4-1	.	TRBD1	TRBJ2-7	CASSQDKQGDGEQYF	TGCGCCAGCAGCCAAGATAAGCAGGGGGATGGGGAGCAGTACTTC
TRBV14	.	TRBD1	TRBJ1-3	CASSQTGGESGNTIYF	TGTGCCAGCAGCCAAACAGGGGGCGAGTCTGGAAACACCATATATTTT
TRBV29-1	few	TRBD1	TRBJ1-2	CSVRDRGTANYGYTF	TGCAGCGTGAGGGACAGAGGAACCGCTAACTATGGCTACACCTTC
TRBV6-6	few	TRBD2	TRBJ2-5	CASSYLGGEQETQYF	TGTGCCAGCAGTTACCTTGGGGGGGAGCAAGAGACCCAGTACTTC
TRBV20-1	many	TRBD1	TRBJ2-2	CSASPIQGQGAWKSGELFF	TGCAGTGCTAGTCCTATCCAGGGACAGGGGGCATGGAAGAGCGGGGAGCTGTTTTTT
TRBV7-8	many	TRBD2	TRBJ2-3	CASSLGLATDTQYF	TGTGCCAGCAGCTTAGGACTAGCAACAGATACGCAGTATTTT
TRBV6-6	few	.	TRBJ1-5	CASSFGGSSNQPQHF	TGTGCCAGCAGTTTCGGTGGCTCTAGCAATCAGCCCCAGCATTTT
TRBV11-2	many	TRBD2	TRBJ2-1	CASRPGLAGGQLYNEQFF	TGTGCCAGCAGGCCGGGACTAGCGGGGGGCCAACTCTACAATGAGCAGTTCTTC
TRBV28	few	.	TRBJ2-1	CATSIRGHEQFF	TGTGCCACCTCGATCCGGGGTCATGAGCAGTTCTTC
TRBV20-1	many	TRBD1	TRBJ1-2	CSAREPGQPYGYTF	TGCAGTGCTAGAGAGCCGGGACAGCCCTATGGCTACACCTTC
TRBV4-2	few	TRBD2	TRBJ2-5	CASSPRTSGEETQYF	TGTGCCAGCAGCCCCCGGACTAGCGGGGAAGAGACCCAGTACTTC
TRBV2	.	.	TRBJ1-2	CASSVPGEEGYTF	TGTGCCAGCAGTGTACCGGGTGAGGAAGGCTACACCTTC
TRBV4-1	many	TRBD1	TRBJ2-7	CASSPDRAGEQYF	TGCGCCAGCAGCCCCGACAGGGCTGGCGAGCAGTACTTC
TRBV28	many	.	TRBJ1-6	CASTIGGDSPPLHF	TGTGCCAGCACCATAGGGGGGGACTCGCCACCCCTCCACTTT
TRBV10-1	few	.	TRBJ2-4	CASSESAGPKNIQYF	TGCGCCAGCAGTGAATCGGCAGGGCCCAAAAACATTCAGTACTTC
TRBV14	.	TRBD1	TRBJ2-1	CASSQLGQHNEQFF	TGTGCCAGCAGCCAATTGGGACAGCACAATGAGCAGTTCTTC
TRBV9	.	.	TRBJ1-6	CASSVQGGSPLHF	TGTGCCAGCAGCGTACAGGGCGGGTCACCCCTCCACTTT